This TCR beta chain was identified during a study of OX40 agonist ivuxolimab in advanced cancers. Overall study findings and caveats: Dosing at 0.1 to 3.0 mg/kg was accompanied by clonal expansion of CD4+ and CD8+ blood T cells by week 6. Among patients with partial responses at 0.1-3.0 mg/kg, clonal expansion was among the lowest. Still undetermined is the antigen specificity of the expanded peripheral T cells. On average, CD8+ T cells had more expanded clones than CD4+.

From germline, CDR1 is SGHRS and CDR2 YFSETQ. V was trimmed by 3 bases and J by 7 bases, leaving 14 bases between them. There are 13 residues in the CDR3. Sequencing was performed with immunoSEQ multiplex PCR; in TCRdb, only in-frame clones are kept and a portion is missing. The table records roughly 75,000 clones, about nine tenths of them present only once. Notes on this clone: Its matching antigen is unknown.

This specimen consisted of CD4+ or CD8+ T cells sorted from blood, obtained in a trial of the OX40 agonist ivuxolimab. This sequence originates from an adult with an advanced solid tumor such as melanoma, head and neck, liver or kidney cancer. J is TRBJ2-7 and V is TRBV5-1, with D hard to call. The CDR3 spells CASSSRFTGEQYF. The DNA of the CDR3 is TGCGCCAGCAGCTCCCGGTTCACCGGGGAGCAGTACTTC. Combining the CDR3 with reference TRBV5-1 and TRBJ2-7 gives the whole variable domain KAGVTQTPRYLIKTRGQQVTLSCSPISGHRSVSWYQQTPGQGLQFLFEYFSETQRNKGNFPGRFSGRQFSNSRSEMNVSTLELGDSALYLCASSSRFTGEQYFGPGTRLTVT.